The TCR beta chain described here comes from a study of cytomegalovirus exposure and HLA in healthy donors. Germline CDR1 and CDR2: SGHRS and YFSETQ. V lost 7 bases, J lost 7 bases, and 10 bases stayed unmatched. The CDR3 totals 15 residues. PCR amplification relied on 60 Vbeta primers (plus 13 Jbeta primers). Clones were read by immunoSEQ multiplex PCR, and TCRdb kept only the in-frame ones, dropping some. The table has about 180,000 clones, approximately 81% seen once. This receptor was taken from a boy between 2 and 10 years old in good health and CMV-seronegative. V is TRBV5-1 and J is TRBJ1-6; 8 nucleotides line up with TRBD1. What was sequenced was PBMCs. This CDR3 is CASQPTGVGNSPLHF. In DNA form, the CDR3 reads TGCGCCAGCCAACCGACAGGGGTAGGGAATTCACCCCTCCACTTT.